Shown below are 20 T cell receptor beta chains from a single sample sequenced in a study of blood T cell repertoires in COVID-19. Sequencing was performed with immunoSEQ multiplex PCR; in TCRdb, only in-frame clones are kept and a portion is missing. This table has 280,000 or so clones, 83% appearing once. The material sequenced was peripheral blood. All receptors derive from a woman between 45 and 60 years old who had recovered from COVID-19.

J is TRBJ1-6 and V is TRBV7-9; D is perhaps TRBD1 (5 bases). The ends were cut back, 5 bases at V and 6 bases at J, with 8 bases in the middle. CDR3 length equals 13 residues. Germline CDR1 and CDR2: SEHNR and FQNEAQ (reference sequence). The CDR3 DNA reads TGTGCCAGCAGCGCTCAGGGTAATTCACCCCTCCACTTT. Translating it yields CASSAQGNSPLHF.

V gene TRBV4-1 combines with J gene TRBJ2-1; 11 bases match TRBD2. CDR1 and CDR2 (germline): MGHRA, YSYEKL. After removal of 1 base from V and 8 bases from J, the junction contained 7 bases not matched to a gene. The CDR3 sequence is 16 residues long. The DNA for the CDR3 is TGCGCCAGCAGCCAAGGCCGACTAGCGGGGCCTTATGAGCAGTTCTTC. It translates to CASSQGRLAGPYEQFF.

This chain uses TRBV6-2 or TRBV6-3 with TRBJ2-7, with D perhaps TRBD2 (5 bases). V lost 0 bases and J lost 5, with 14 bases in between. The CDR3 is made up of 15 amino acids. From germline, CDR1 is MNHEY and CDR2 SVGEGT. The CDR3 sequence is CASSYSPSSMHEQYF. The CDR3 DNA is TGTGCCAGCAGTTACTCACCTAGCAGTATGCACGAGCAGTACTTC.

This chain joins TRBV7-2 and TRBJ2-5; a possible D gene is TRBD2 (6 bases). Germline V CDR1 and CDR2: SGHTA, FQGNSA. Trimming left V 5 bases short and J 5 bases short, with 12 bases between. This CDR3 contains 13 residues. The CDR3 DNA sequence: TGTGCCAGCAGCCGGGAGCTTTCGGAGACCCAGTACTTC. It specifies CASSRELSETQYF.

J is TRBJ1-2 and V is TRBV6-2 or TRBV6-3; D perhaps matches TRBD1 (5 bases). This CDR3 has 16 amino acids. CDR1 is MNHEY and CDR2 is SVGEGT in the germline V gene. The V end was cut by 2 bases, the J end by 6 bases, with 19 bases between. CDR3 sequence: CASSYGRRQTGDGYTF. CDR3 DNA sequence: TGTGCCAGCAGTTACGGCCGTCGACAGACCGGCGATGGCTACACCTTC.

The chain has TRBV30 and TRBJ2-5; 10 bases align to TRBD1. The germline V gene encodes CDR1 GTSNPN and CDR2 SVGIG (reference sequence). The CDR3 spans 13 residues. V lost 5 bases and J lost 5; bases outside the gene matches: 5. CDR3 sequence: CAWSTGGKETQYF. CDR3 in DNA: TGTGCCTGGTCGACAGGGGGCAAGGAGACCCAGTACTTC.

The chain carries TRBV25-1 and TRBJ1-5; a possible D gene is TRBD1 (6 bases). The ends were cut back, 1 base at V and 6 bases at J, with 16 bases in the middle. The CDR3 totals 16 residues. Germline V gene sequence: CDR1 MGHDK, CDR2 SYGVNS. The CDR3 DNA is TGTGCCAGCAGTGAATGGAGAGGGGGTGCGGGTCAGCCCCAGCATTTT. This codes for CASSEWRGGAGQPQHF.

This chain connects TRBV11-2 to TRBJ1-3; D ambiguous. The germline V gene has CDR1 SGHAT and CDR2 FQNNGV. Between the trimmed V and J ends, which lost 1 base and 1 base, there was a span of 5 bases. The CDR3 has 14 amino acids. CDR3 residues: CASSLAVSGNTIYF. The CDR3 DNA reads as TGTGCCAGCAGCTTAGCAGTTTCTGGAAACACCATATATTTT.

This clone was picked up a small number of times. The CDR3 sequence is CASSQIGDFEQFF. DNA for the CDR3: TGTGCCAGCAGCCAAATTGGAGACTTTGAGCAGTTCTTC. V usage is TRBV14 and J usage is TRBJ2-1; no clear D. V was cut by 2 bases and J by 9 bases, with 11 bases left in between. The CDR3 is 13 amino acids. Germline V gene sequence: CDR1 SGHDN, CDR2 FVKESK.

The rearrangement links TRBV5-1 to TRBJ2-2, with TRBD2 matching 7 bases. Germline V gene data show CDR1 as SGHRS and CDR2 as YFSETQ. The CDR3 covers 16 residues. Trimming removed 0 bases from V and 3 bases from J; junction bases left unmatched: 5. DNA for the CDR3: TGCGCCAGCAGCTTGGCCCGGGCGGGAGACACCGGGGAGCTGTTTTTT. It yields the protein CASSLARAGDTGELFF. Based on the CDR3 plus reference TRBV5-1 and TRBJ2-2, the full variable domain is KAGVTQTPRYLIKTRGQQVTLSCSPISGHRSVSWYQQTPGQGLQFLFEYFSETQRNKGNFPGRFSGRQFSNSRSEMNVSTLELGDSALYLCASSLARAGDTGELFFGEGSRLTVL.

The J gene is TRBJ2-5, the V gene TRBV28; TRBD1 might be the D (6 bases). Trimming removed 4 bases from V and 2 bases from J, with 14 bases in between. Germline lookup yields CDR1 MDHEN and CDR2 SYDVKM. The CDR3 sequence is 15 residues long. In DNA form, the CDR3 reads TGTGCCAGCAGTTACAGCAGGGGTTGGCAAGAGACCCAGTACTTC. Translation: CASSYSRGWQETQYF.

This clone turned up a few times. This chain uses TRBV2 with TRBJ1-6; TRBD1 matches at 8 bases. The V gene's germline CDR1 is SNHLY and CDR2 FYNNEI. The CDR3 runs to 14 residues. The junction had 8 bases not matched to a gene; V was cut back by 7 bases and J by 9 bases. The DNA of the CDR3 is TGTGCCAGCACTAGGACAGGGATCGCTTCACCCCTCCACTTT. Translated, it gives CASTRTGIASPLHF.

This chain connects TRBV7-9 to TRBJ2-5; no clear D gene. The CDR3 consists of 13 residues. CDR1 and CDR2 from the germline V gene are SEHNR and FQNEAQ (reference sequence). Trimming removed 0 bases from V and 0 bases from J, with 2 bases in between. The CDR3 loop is CASSLANQETQYF. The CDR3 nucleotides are TGTGCCAGCAGCTTAGCCAACCAAGAGACCCAGTACTTC.

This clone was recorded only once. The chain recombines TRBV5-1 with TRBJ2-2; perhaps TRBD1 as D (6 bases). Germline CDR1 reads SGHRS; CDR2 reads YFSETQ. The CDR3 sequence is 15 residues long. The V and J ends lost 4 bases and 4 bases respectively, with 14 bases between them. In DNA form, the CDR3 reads TGCGCCAGCAGCCCCCCGGCAGGGGCCACCGGGGAGCTGTTTTTT. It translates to CASSPPAGATGELFF. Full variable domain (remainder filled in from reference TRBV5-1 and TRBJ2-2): KAGVTQTPRYLIKTRGQQVTLSCSPISGHRSVSWYQQTPGQGLQFLFEYFSETQRNKGNFPGRFSGRQFSNSRSEMNVSTLELGDSALYLCASSPPAGATGELFFGEGSRLTVL.

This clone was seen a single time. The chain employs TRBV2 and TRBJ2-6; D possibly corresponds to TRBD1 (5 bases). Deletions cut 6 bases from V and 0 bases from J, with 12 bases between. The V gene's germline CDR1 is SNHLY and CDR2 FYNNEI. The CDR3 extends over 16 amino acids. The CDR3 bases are TGTGCCAGCAGGACAGATGCCTTCTCTGGGGCCAACGTCCTGACTTTC. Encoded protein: CASRTDAFSGANVLTF.

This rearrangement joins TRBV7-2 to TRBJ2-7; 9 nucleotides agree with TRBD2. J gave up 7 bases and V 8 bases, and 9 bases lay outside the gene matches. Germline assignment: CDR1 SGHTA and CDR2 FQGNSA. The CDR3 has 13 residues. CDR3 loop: CASGAGGQGEQYF. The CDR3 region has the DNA TGTGCCAGCGGGGCGGGAGGGCAAGGGGAGCAGTACTTC.

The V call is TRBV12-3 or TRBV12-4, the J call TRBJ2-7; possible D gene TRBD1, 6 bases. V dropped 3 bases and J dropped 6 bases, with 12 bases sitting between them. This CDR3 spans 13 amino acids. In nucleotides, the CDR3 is TGTGCCAGCAGTTTGATGGGGGCTCTCGAGCAGTACTTC. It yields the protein CASSLMGALEQYF.

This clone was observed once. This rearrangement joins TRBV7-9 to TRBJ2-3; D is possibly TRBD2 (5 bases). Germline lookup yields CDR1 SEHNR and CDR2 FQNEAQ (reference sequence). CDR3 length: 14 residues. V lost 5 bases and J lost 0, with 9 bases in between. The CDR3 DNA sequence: TGTGCCAGCAGCCCGGGATCGAGCACAGATACGCAGTATTTT. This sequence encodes CASSPGSSTDTQYF.

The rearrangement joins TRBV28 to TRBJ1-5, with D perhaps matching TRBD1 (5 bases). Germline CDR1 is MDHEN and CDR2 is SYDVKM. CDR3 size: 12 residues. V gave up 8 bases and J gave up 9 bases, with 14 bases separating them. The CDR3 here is CASGTQFGPQHF. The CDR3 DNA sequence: TGTGCCAGCGGGACTCAGTTCGGGCCCCAGCATTTT.

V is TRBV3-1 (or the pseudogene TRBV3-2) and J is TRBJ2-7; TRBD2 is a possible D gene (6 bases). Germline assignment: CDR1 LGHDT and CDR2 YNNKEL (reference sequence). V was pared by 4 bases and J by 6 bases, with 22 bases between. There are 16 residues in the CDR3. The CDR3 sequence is CASSLTPGLSFCEQYF. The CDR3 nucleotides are TGTGCCAGCAGCCTCACACCGGGACTGAGCTTTTGCGAGCAGTACTTC.